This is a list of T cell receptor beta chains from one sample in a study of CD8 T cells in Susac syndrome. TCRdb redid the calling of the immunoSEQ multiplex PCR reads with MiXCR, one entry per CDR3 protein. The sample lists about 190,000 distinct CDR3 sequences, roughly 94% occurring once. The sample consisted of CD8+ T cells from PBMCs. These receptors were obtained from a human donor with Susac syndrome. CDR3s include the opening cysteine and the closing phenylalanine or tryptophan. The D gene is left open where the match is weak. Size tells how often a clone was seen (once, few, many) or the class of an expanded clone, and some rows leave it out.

CDR3aa: CASTLHSTDANYGYTF
CDR3nt: TGTGCCAGTACCCTCCATTCGACGGATGCTAACTATGGCTACACCTTC
j_gene: TRBJ1-2
d_gene: NA
v_gene: TRBV19
abundance: NA

CDR3aa: CASRATSGREETQYF
CDR3nt: TGCGCCAGCAGGGCCACGTCCGGACGTGAAGAGACCCAGTACTTC
j_gene: TRBJ2-5
d_gene: NA
v_gene: TRBV5-1
abundance: NA

CDR3aa: CSGDREGFGVNTEAFF
CDR3nt: TGCAGCGGCGACCGGGAAGGATTTGGGGTGAACACTGAAGCTTTCTTT
j_gene: TRBJ1-1
d_gene: NA
v_gene: TRBV20-1
abundance: NA

CDR3aa: CASSGGSTDTQYF
CDR3nt: TGTGCCAGCAGTGGGGGGAGCACAGATACGCAGTATTTT
j_gene: TRBJ2-3
d_gene: NA
v_gene: TRBV6-1
abundance: few

CDR3aa: CATSRDNRYEAFF
CDR3nt: TGTGCCACCAGCAGAGATAACAGGTACGAAGCTTTCTTT
j_gene: TRBJ1-1
d_gene: NA
v_gene: TRBV15
abundance: NA

CDR3aa: CARGGAGRLRTQYF
CDR3nt: TGTGCCAGAGGTGGGGCAGGGCGGCTCAGAACGCAGTATTTT
j_gene: TRBJ2-3
d_gene: NA
v_gene: TRBV21-1
abundance: NA

CDR3aa: CSANTGVEQYF
CDR3nt: TGCAGTGCAAACACAGGGGTTGAGCAGTACTTC
j_gene: TRBJ2-7
d_gene: TRBD1
v_gene: TRBV20-1
abundance: NA

CDR3aa: CASSFRGLGYGYTF
CDR3nt: TGTGCCAGCAGTTTCAGGGGGCTTGGCTATGGCTACACCTTC
j_gene: TRBJ1-2
d_gene: TRBD1
v_gene: TRBV27
abundance: NA

CDR3aa: CASSLEPASYEQYF
CDR3nt: TGTGCCAGCAGCTTAGAACCAGCTTCTTACGAGCAGTACTTC
j_gene: TRBJ2-7
d_gene: NA
v_gene: TRBV11-2
abundance: NA

CDR3aa: CASSFSGAPEAFF
CDR3nt: TGTGCCAGCAGCTTCTCAGGGGCCCCTGAAGCTTTCTTT
j_gene: TRBJ1-1
d_gene: NA
v_gene: TRBV11-2
abundance: once

CDR3aa: CASSQDLVQGFQPQHF
CDR3nt: TGCGCCAGCAGCCAAGATCTCGTGCAGGGGTTTCAGCCCCAGCATTTT
j_gene: TRBJ1-5
d_gene: NA
v_gene: TRBV4-1
abundance: NA

CDR3aa: CASSRAFF
CDR3nt: TGTGCCAGCAGCAGAGCTTTCTTT
j_gene: TRBJ1-1
d_gene: NA
v_gene: TRBV7-9
abundance: NA

CDR3aa: CASTVGLDSMIGANVLTF
CDR3nt: TGCGCCAGCACAGTTGGCCTGGATAGTATGATTGGGGCCAACGTCCTGACTTTC
j_gene: TRBJ2-6
d_gene: NA
v_gene: TRBV5-1
abundance: NA

CDR3aa: CSVAGDIGATYEQYF
CDR3nt: TGCAGCGTTGCTGGGGACATAGGGGCTACCTACGAGCAGTACTTC
j_gene: TRBJ2-7
d_gene: NA
v_gene: TRBV29-1
abundance: NA

CDR3aa: CASSLGQESYEQYF
CDR3nt: TGTGCCAGCAGTTTGGGACAGGAGTCCTACGAGCAGTACTTC
j_gene: TRBJ2-7
d_gene: TRBD1
v_gene: TRBV6-5
abundance: NA

CDR3aa: CASARDGNQPQHF
CDR3nt: TGTGCCAGCGCCAGGGATGGAAATCAGCCCCAGCATTTT
j_gene: TRBJ1-5
d_gene: NA
v_gene: TRBV27
abundance: NA

CDR3aa: CASSYDNRNTEAFF
CDR3nt: TGTGCCAGCAGCTACGACAACCGGAACACTGAAGCTTTCTTT
j_gene: TRBJ1-1
d_gene: NA
v_gene: TRBV13
abundance: NA

CDR3aa: CASSFGGTNSPLHF
CDR3nt: TGTGCCAGCAGTTTTGGGGGGACTAATTCACCCCTCCACTTT
j_gene: TRBJ1-6
d_gene: NA
v_gene: TRBV27
abundance: NA

CDR3aa: CASRTQTGFKAFF
CDR3nt: TGTGCCAGCAGGACCCAGACAGGATTTAAAGCTTTCTTT
j_gene: TRBJ1-1
d_gene: NA
v_gene: TRBV27
abundance: NA

CDR3aa: CAWSWTSGSTDTQYF
CDR3nt: TGTGCCTGGAGTTGGACTAGCGGTAGCACAGATACGCAGTATTTT
j_gene: TRBJ2-3
d_gene: TRBD2
v_gene: TRBV30
abundance: NA

CDR3aa: CASSLASYPHNEQFF
CDR3nt: TGTGCCAGCAGCTTGGCGTCGTACCCCCACAATGAGCAGTTCTTC
j_gene: TRBJ2-1
d_gene: NA
v_gene: TRBV5-4
abundance: NA